This is a list of T cell receptor beta chains from one sample in a study of T cell responses to AZD1222 COVID-19 vaccine. The repertoire was sequenced with immunoSEQ multiplex PCR; TCRdb's copy has only in-frame clones and lacks some. The table includes some 100,000 clones, 75% to 90% detected once. The sample here was peripheral blood, taken 28 days after the second AZD1222 dose. The source is an adult who received the AZD1222 COVID-19 vaccine. Both conserved end residues are part of each CDR3. Each record gives: D gene, clone size, V gene, J gene, CDR3 DNA, CDR3 protein. D genes are given only for firm matches. The listing skips clone size in some rows; elsewhere it reads once, few, many or a size class.

.,.,TRBV3-1/TRBV3-2,TRBJ1-3,TGTGCCAGCAGCCCTGGGGTTAGTCGTTCGGGAGGAAACACCATATATTTT,CASSPGVSRSGGNTIYF
.,.,TRBV11-2,TRBJ1-1,TGTGCCAGCAGCGGAGTAATGTCGGCCACTGAAGCTTTCTTT,CASSGVMSATEAFF
TRBD2,.,TRBV7-9,TRBJ2-1,TGTGCCAGCAGCAATGGACTAGCGGGAGGCTCCGTGAGCGAGCAGTTCTTC,CASSNGLAGGSVSEQFF
.,.,TRBV15,TRBJ2-5,TGTGCCACCAGCAGAGATCTGGGGGCAGAGACCCAGTACTTC,CATSRDLGAETQYF
.,.,TRBV25-1,TRBJ1-2,TGTGCCAGCAGTGCAGGCTTCCGACGGAACTTAAACTATGGCTACACCTTC,CASSAGFRRNLNYGYTF
TRBD2,once,TRBV5-1,TRBJ2-7,TGCGCCAGCAGCTGGGAGGGTGAGCAGTACTTC,CASSWEGEQYF
.,.,TRBV20-1,TRBJ2-7,TGCAGTGCTGAGGATAAGGACGAGCAGTACTTC,CSAEDKDEQYF
.,.,TRBV12-3/TRBV12-4,TRBJ1-5,TGTGCCAGCAGCACTGGGGAAGGTCAGCCCCAGCATTTT,CASSTGEGQPQHF
.,.,TRBV6-5,TRBJ1-3,TGTGCCAGCGGAAGGGAGTCAGGAAACACCATATATTTT,CASGRESGNTIYF
.,.,TRBV6-4,TRBJ1-2,TGTGCCAGCAGTGGTGGGGGAGGTGATGGCTACACCTTC,CASSGGGGDGYTF
TRBD2,.,TRBV13,TRBJ2-7,TGTGCCAGCAGTCGACTAGCGGGAGGAACCTACGAGCAGTACTTC,CASSRLAGGTYEQYF
.,few,TRBV6-5,TRBJ1-5,TGTGCCAGCAGTTACGGTTCTTTGGAGCCCCAGCATTTT,CASSYGSLEPQHF
.,.,TRBV28,TRBJ1-1,TGTGCCAGCAGGGAACAGGGAAGCACTGAAGCTTTCTTT,CASREQGSTEAFF
.,.,TRBV5-1,TRBJ2-1,TGCGCCAGCAGCTTGGGAACTAGGGGCAATGAGCAGTTCTTC,CASSLGTRGNEQFF
TRBD2,.,TRBV9,TRBJ2-5,TGTGCCAGCAGCGTAGATCCTAGCGGGGTTGGTTCAGTCGAAGAGACCCAGTACTTC,CASSVDPSGVGSVEETQYF
TRBD2,.,TRBV7-9,TRBJ2-1,TGTGCCAGCAGCTTGGTCTGGGACGGACTAGCGGGGAATGAGCAGTTCTTC,CASSLVWDGLAGNEQFF
.,once,TRBV7-9,TRBJ1-1,TGTGCCAGCAGAAACTCCGGGACCACCTGGAACACTGAAGCTTTCTTT,CASRNSGTTWNTEAFF
.,.,TRBV3-1/TRBV3-2,TRBJ2-7,TGTGCCAGCAGCCCCATCTACGAGCAGTACTTC,CASSPIYEQYF
TRBD2,.,TRBV5-1,TRBJ2-3,TGCGCCAGCAGCTTGGGTGGGACTAAAAGCACAGATACGCAGTATTTT,CASSLGGTKSTDTQYF
TRBD1,.,TRBV7-2,TRBJ2-2,TGTGCCAGCAAAGCGACAGGGGTTAACACCGGGGAGCTGTTTTTT,CASKATGVNTGELFF
.,.,TRBV10-3,TRBJ2-7,TGTGCCATCAGTGACGGGACGGAGCAGTACTTC,CAISDGTEQYF
.,.,TRBV6-6,TRBJ2-1,TGTGCCACCCGATCCGGGCCCCAGGCCTACAATGAGCAGTTCTTC,CATRSGPQAYNEQFF
.,.,TRBV7-6,TRBJ1-6,TGTGCCAGCAGCTCTCGGAGCTCCTATAATTCACCCCTCCACTTT,CASSSRSSYNSPLHF
.,once,TRBV6-5,TRBJ1-1,TGTGCCAGCAGCCTTAAATCAGGGAGGCCTGAAGCTTTCTTT,CASSLKSGRPEAFF
TRBD1,.,TRBV27,TRBJ1-5,TGTGCCAGCAGTGCCCGAGGAGGACAGGGGAATCAGCCCCAGCATTTT,CASSARGGQGNQPQHF
.,.,TRBV12-3/TRBV12-4,TRBJ1-4,TGTGCCAGCAGTTTCGGCCAGGGACTGTTTTTT,CASSFGQGLFF
.,.,TRBV30,TRBJ2-1,TGTGCCTGGAGTCCCCGGGATGAGCAGTTCTTC,CAWSPRDEQFF
.,.,TRBV19,TRBJ1-5,TGTGCCAGTAGTGGGGCTAGCTATAGCAATCAGCCCCAGCATTTT,CASSGASYSNQPQHF
.,.,TRBV6-4,TRBJ1-1,TGTGCCAGCAGCAGACAGTTGAACACTGAAGCTTTCTTT,CASSRQLNTEAFF
TRBD2,once,TRBV19,TRBJ2-7,TGTGCCAGTAGCCCTTTAGGACTAGCGGGAGGTCGGGAGCAGTACTTC,CASSPLGLAGGREQYF
TRBD1,.,TRBV20-1,TRBJ1-2,TGCAGTGCTAGTAGACCCGGAATTGGACAGGTCTATGGCTACACCTTC,CSASRPGIGQVYGYTF
TRBD2,.,TRBV6-4,TRBJ2-1,TGTGCCAGCAGTCTACTAGCGGGCAATCCCTACAATGAGCAGTTCTTC,CASSLLAGNPYNEQFF
.,.,TRBV6-5,TRBJ1-3,TGTGCCAGCAGTTATAGTATCTCTGGAAACACCATATATTTT,CASSYSISGNTIYF
.,once,TRBV2,TRBJ1-1,TGTGCCAGCAGTGAAGGCAGCGGGGGGAACACTGAAGCTTTCTTT,CASSEGSGGNTEAFF
.,.,TRBV27,TRBJ1-5,TGTGCCAGTGCTAGACAGAATCAGCCCCAGCATTTT,CASARQNQPQHF
.,.,TRBV4-3,TRBJ2-2,TGCGCCAGCAGCCAGGAGACGGCCAGAAACACCGGGGAGCTGTTTTTT,CASSQETARNTGELFF
.,.,TRBV4-2,TRBJ1-4,TGTGCCAGCAGCCAAGATACCGGGAGGGCTAATGAAAAACTGTTTTTT,CASSQDTGRANEKLFF
TRBD1,.,TRBV19,TRBJ1-5,TGTGCCAGTGAGGGGGACAGGGGCGACGATCAGCCCCAGCATTTT,CASEGDRGDDQPQHF
.,.,TRBV5-1,TRBJ1-4,TGCGCCAGCAGTTCCGGTTCAACTAATGAAAAACTGTTTTTT,CASSSGSTNEKLFF
.,.,TRBV30,TRBJ1-1,TGTGCCTGGAACCAGAACACTGAAGCTTTCTTT,CAWNQNTEAFF
.,few,TRBV10-3,TRBJ2-3,TGTGCCATCAAAGGGAGCTTTAGCACAGATACGCAGTATTTT,CAIKGSFSTDTQYF
.,.,TRBV7-2,TRBJ1-2,TGTGCCAGCAGCTTAGGAGGGGCCTATGGCTACACCTTC,CASSLGGAYGYTF
TRBD2,.,TRBV3-1/TRBV3-2,TRBJ2-1,TGTGCCAGCAGCCCCCGACTAGCAGACGACAATGAGCAGTTCTTC,CASSPRLADDNEQFF
.,.,TRBV4-3,TRBJ2-1,TGCGCCAGCAGCCACGAAGAGGGGAGACTCGCGTACAATGAGCAGTTCTTC,CASSHEEGRLAYNEQFF
.,.,TRBV27,TRBJ2-7,TGTGCCAGCAGTCCATTGGGGGGTGGCTACGAGCAGTACTTC,CASSPLGGGYEQYF
TRBD1,.,TRBV9,TRBJ2-1,TGTGCCTGCTCGCGGACAGGGCGGGACAATGAGCAGTTCTTC,CACSRTGRDNEQFF
TRBD1,.,TRBV18,TRBJ1-5,TGTGCCAGCTCAACAGGGACAGGCTTTATCAATCAGCCCCAGCATTTT,CASSTGTGFINQPQHF
.,.,TRBV6-5,TRBJ2-5,TGTGCCAGCAGTCGGGGTTTTTTGGGTCAAGAGACCCAGTACTTC,CASSRGFLGQETQYF
.,.,TRBV18,TRBJ2-1,TGTGCCAGCTCACCTGGACAGTACTCCTACAATGAGCAGTTCTTC,CASSPGQYSYNEQFF
.,.,TRBV11-2,TRBJ1-1,TGTGCCAGCAACCTAGGACGGGGGACCACTGAAGCTTTCTTT,CASNLGRGTTEAFF
TRBD2,once,TRBV19,TRBJ2-7,TGTGCCAGTAGCTCTAGGCGGGCCAGGGAGGGCGAGCAGTACTTC,CASSSRRAREGEQYF
.,medium-sized,TRBV6-2/TRBV6-3,TRBJ2-1,TGTGCCAGCAGTTACGAGGCAGGTCATGGCCATGAGCAGTTCTTC,CASSYEAGHGHEQFF
TRBD1,.,TRBV6-5,TRBJ2-7,TGTGCCAGCCGGGGGACAGGGGGCTCCGAGCAGTACTTC,CASRGTGGSEQYF
.,.,TRBV5-1,TRBJ2-7,TGCGCCAGCAGTACTGGAGGGGTCAGGGGCTACGAGCAGTACTTC,CASSTGGVRGYEQYF
.,.,TRBV7-6,TRBJ1-3,TGTGCCAGCAGCCGAAGGGTAACGCCTGGAAACACCATATATTTT,CASSRRVTPGNTIYF